This entry lists 18 T cell receptor beta chains sequenced from one sample in a study of cytotoxic CD8 clonotypes in ibrutinib-treated CLL (dated by TCRdb to the early 2020s). Sample time point, as interpreted from the label and publication: roughly 25 months on ibrutinib. The library was prepared using the immunoSEQ multiplex PCR assay. TCRdb mirrors the immuneACCESS table, restricted to in-frame sequences. Some clones are absent from its copies; in checked studies, under half trace to an unresolved V gene, and the reason for the others is unknown. The sample table contains 150,000 to 250,000 clones; only one count was recorded for about 72% of them. The ten largest clones represent roughly 12% of the sample. The sequenced sample was PBMCs, obtained after 24 months of ibrutinib treatment. The receptors derive from a human donor with chronic lymphocytic leukemia.

The V call is TRBV14, the J call TRBJ1-2; possible D gene TRBD1, 6 bases. V was trimmed by 0 bases and J by 9 bases, leaving 8 bases between them. CDR1 is SGHDN, CDR2 FVKESK, per germline. The CDR3 is made up of 12 amino acids. CDR3 sequence (DNA): TGTGCCAGCAGCCAAGAACAGGGCCGCTACACCTTC. It encodes CASSQEQGRYTF.

This chain uses TRBV25-1 with TRBJ2-2; 8 nucleotides agree with TRBD1. Trimming at V came to 4 bases and at J to 3 bases, leaving 7 bases not matched to a gene. Germline V gives CDR1 MGHDK, CDR2 SYGVNS. This CDR3 region has 16 residues. The CDR3 DNA reads as TGTGCCAGCAGTGGTCCCGAGACAGGGGACACCGGGGAGCTGTTTTTT. Protein product: CASSGPETGDTGELFF.

This clone occurred once. The chain has TRBV25-1 and TRBJ2-5, with 7 bases identical to TRBD1. The length of the CDR3 is 15 residues. Germline CDR1 reads MGHDK; CDR2 reads SYGVNS. The V gene end was trimmed by 3 bases and the J gene end by 3 bases; junction bases not matched to a gene: 7. CDR3 sequence: CASSDWDRAKETQYF. In DNA, the CDR3 is TGTGCCAGCAGTGACTGGGACAGAGCCAAAGAGACCCAGTACTTC.

J is TRBJ1-2 and V is TRBV18; D remains unclear. V was cut by 3 bases and J by 2 bases, with 13 bases left in between. The CDR3 runs to 15 residues. Germline CDR1 KGHSH, CDR2 LQKENI. CDR3 residues: CASSPSGAGNYGYTF. The DNA of the CDR3 is TGTGCCAGCTCACCCTCCGGAGCGGGAAACTATGGCTACACCTTC.

V is TRBV10-3 and J is TRBJ2-7, with 11 bases fitting TRBD2. Trimming cost V 1 base and J 0 bases; bases outside gene matches: 2. The CDR3 covers 16 residues. CDR1 is ENHRY and CDR2 is SYGVKD in the germline V gene. CDR3 bases: TGTGCCATCAGTGAGTTTGGGACTAGCGGCTCCTACGAGCAGTACTTC. Translated: CAISEFGTSGSYEQYF.

This chain links TRBV10-3 with TRBJ2-3, with 7 positions matching TRBD2. The length of the CDR3 is 17 residues. The germline gives CDR1 ENHRY, CDR2 SYGVKD. Unmatched junction bases numbered 12, after V lost 0 bases and J lost 6 bases. CDR3 sequence: CAISESKASGEGDTQYF. DNA of the CDR3: TGTGCCATCAGTGAGTCGAAGGCTAGCGGCGAGGGGGATACGCAGTATTTT.

The chain uses TRBV7-2 and TRBJ2-1; the D call may be TRBD1 or TRBD2 (5 bases each). This CDR3 comprises 14 residues. CDR1 and CDR2 from the germline V gene are SGHTA and FQGNSA. V lost 5 bases and J lost 6, with 14 bases in between. CDR3 coding DNA: TGTGCCAGCAGCGGGGGTTTGGCGGTCAATGAGCAGTTCTTC. Its protein is CASSGGLAVNEQFF.

This sequence joins TRBV16 and TRBJ1-5; tentative D call: TRBD1 (5 bases). Trimming removed 4 bases at V and 7 bases at J, with 14 bases between. The CDR3 runs to 14 residues. Germline V CDR1 and CDR2: KGHSY, FQNENV. CDR3 region: CASSLQPRQQPQHF. The CDR3, as DNA: TGTGCCAGCAGCCTCCAGCCCAGACAGCAGCCCCAGCATTTT.

The chain joins TRBV4-2 to TRBJ2-7; D may be TRBD2 (6 bases). CDR1 LGHNA and CDR2 YNFKEQ come from the germline V gene. This CDR3 comprises 14 residues. V lost 2 bases, J lost 5 bases, and 13 bases lay in between. The chain's CDR3 is CASSQKTSFHEQYF. CDR3 DNA: TGTGCCAGCAGCCAAAAAACTAGCTTCCACGAGCAGTACTTC.

This chain uses TRBV7-7 with TRBJ2-6; D uncertain. This CDR3 is 16 amino acids long. Trimming stripped 1 base from V and 0 bases from J, with 7 bases between. In germline, CDR1 is SSHAT, CDR2 FNYEAQ (reference sequence). In nucleotides, the CDR3 is TGTGCCAGCAGCTTAGATTTAGGCTCTGGGGCCAACGTCCTGACTTTC. The encoded protein is CASSLDLGSGANVLTF.

This sequence joins TRBV19 and TRBJ2-3; 13 nucleotides align to TRBD2. The CDR3 runs 17 residues. Trimming took 5 bases from V and 3 from J; bases not matched to a gene: 8. Germline V lookup: CDR1 LNHDA, CDR2 SQIVND (reference sequence). The CDR3 loop is CASSVGLAGVKTDTQYF. In nucleotides, the CDR3 is TGTGCCAGTAGTGTCGGACTAGCGGGAGTAAAAACAGATACGCAGTATTTT.

The V and J genes are TRBV7-2 and TRBJ2-7, with 12 bases fitting TRBD2. The CDR3 is 14 amino acids. The J segment lost 3 bases and the V segment lost 5 bases, leaving 2 bases of the junction unmatched. Germline lookup yields CDR1 SGHTA and CDR2 FQGNSA. This CDR3 reads CASSTGLAGYEQYF. In DNA form, the CDR3 reads TGTGCCAGCAGCACGGGACTAGCGGGCTACGAGCAGTACTTC.

The V call is TRBV27, the J call TRBJ2-7; the match to TRBD2 covers 9 bases. Germline loops: CDR1 MNHEY, CDR2 SMNVEV (reference sequence). J was trimmed by 3 bases and V by 5 bases; bases with no gene match: 2. This CDR3 spans 13 amino acids. The DNA for the CDR3 is TGTGCCAGCAGTATAGCGGGAGACTACGAGCAGTACTTC. Amino acid sequence: CASSIAGDYEQYF.

The gene calls are TRBV5-1 and TRBJ2-6; D not resolved. Trimming stripped 3 bases from V and 7 bases from J, with 11 bases between. The CDR3 contains 14 residues. CDR1 and CDR2 (germline): SGHRS, YFSETQ. CDR3 sequence: CASSYTSRANVLTF. The CDR3, as DNA: TGCGCCAGCAGCTATACCTCTCGAGCCAACGTCCTGACTTTC.

The chain carries TRBV10-3 and TRBJ1-4, with D maybe TRBD1 (5 bases). V was cut by 10 bases and J by 2 bases, with 14 bases left in between. CDR3 length equals 14 residues. Germline V gene data show CDR1 as ENHRY and CDR2 as SYGVKD. The DNA of the CDR3 is TGTGCCACCAGGTGGGGGGGGACTAATGAAAAACTGTTTTTT. It yields the protein CATRWGGTNEKLFF.

The J gene is TRBJ1-1, the V gene TRBV2, with 7 bases matching TRBD1. The CDR3 covers 14 residues. The J segment lost 6 bases and the V segment lost 6 bases, leaving 10 bases of the junction unmatched. The germline gives CDR1 SNHLY, CDR2 FYNNEI. The CDR3 is CASRGQSRISEAFF. The CDR3 coding sequence is TGTGCCAGCAGGGGACAGTCGCGAATTTCTGAAGCTTTCTTT.

The chain links TRBV27 to TRBJ1-4, with 7 bases identical to TRBD1. This CDR3 is built from 15 residues. Germline assignment: CDR1 MNHEY and CDR2 SMNVEV (reference sequence). V trimming: 2 bases; J trimming: 6 bases; junction bases outside the gene matches: 6. CDR3 loop: CASSLRGRGDEKLFF. CDR3 sequence (DNA): TGTGCCAGCAGTTTACGAGGCAGGGGGGATGAAAAACTGTTTTTT.

The rearrangement links TRBV13 to TRBJ2-7, with 7 nucleotides matching TRBD2. With V trimmed by 2 bases and J by 0 bases, 7 bases remained unmatched. Germline assignment: CDR1 PRHDT and CDR2 FYEKMQ (reference sequence). The CDR3 has 16 amino acids. The CDR3 loop is CASSLFAGEASYEQYF. The CDR3 DNA is TGTGCCAGCAGCTTATTTGCGGGGGAGGCCTCCTACGAGCAGTACTTC.